A single sample is the source of the 4 T cell receptor beta chains below, sequenced in a study of cytotoxic CD8 clonotypes in ibrutinib-treated CLL. Measured with immunoSEQ multiplex PCR; TCRdb has only the in-frame clones, and not every one. Of tens of thousands of clones listed, less than 95% were seen once; the top ten hold approximately 3%. The sequences come from PBMCs, collected after 12 months of ibrutinib treatment. The receptors shown here come from a human donor with chronic lymphocytic leukemia.

The CDR3 bases are TGTGCCAGTACCCTAGCAATCTCGGGAAATGAGCAGTTCTTC. The encoded protein is CASTLAISGNEQFF. The chain carries TRBV19 and TRBJ2-1; tentatively, D is TRBD2 (5 bases). Trimming took off 7 bases at V and 7 bases at J, with 17 bases between the two ends. The germline CDR1 and CDR2 sequences are LNHDA and SQIVND (reference sequence). This CDR3 region has 14 residues.

The J gene is TRBJ2-2, the V gene TRBV12-5; 14 nucleotides line up with TRBD2. Germline assignment: CDR1 LGHNT and CDR2 FRNRAP. Trimming cost V 1 base and J 0 bases; bases outside gene matches: 10. This CDR3 contains 21 residues. The CDR3 sequence: CASGLDRTSGRIVSNTGELFF. CDR3 nucleotide sequence: TGTGCTAGTGGTTTGGACCGGACTAGCGGGAGGATAGTCTCGAACACCGGGGAGCTGTTTTTT.

The rearrangement joins TRBV6-6 to TRBJ2-7, with unresolved D. There are 13 residues in the CDR3. V was trimmed by 0 bases and J by 7 bases, leaving 10 bases between them. In germline, CDR1 is MNHNY, CDR2 SVGAGI (reference sequence). The CDR3 here is CASSYSFFWEQYF. The CDR3 DNA reads as TGTGCCAGCAGTTACTCGTTCTTCTGGGAGCAGTACTTC.

This chain joins TRBV7-2 and TRBJ2-3, with D possibly being TRBD1 (6 bases). The CDR3 length is 14 residues. Per the germline V gene, CDR1 is SGHTA and CDR2 is FQGNSA. Trimming took off 5 bases at V and 4 bases at J, with 13 bases between the two ends. The CDR3 coding sequence is TGTGCCAGCAGCAAAAGTGGGGGCGCAGATACGCAGTATTTT. Translation gives CASSKSGGADTQYF.